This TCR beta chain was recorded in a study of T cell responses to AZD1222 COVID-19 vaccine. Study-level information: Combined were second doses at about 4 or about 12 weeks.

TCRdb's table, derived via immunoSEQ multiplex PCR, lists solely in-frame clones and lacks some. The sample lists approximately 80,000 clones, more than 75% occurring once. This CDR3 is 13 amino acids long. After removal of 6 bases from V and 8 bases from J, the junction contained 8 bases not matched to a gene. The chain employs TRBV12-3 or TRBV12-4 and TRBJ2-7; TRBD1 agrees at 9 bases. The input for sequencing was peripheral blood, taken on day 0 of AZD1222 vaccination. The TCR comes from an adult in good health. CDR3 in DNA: TGTGCCAGCAGAACAAGGACAGGGGAGAAGCAGTACTTC. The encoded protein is CASRTRTGEKQYF.